The 16 T cell receptor beta chains listed next were all sequenced from one sample in a study of cytomegalovirus exposure and HLA in healthy donors. Profiled with immunoSEQ multiplex PCR; TCRdb holds only in-frame clones, not every one. The data contain 150,000 to 200,000 clones, around 82% of them seen just once; the ten biggest clones take up 2.5% to 3%. The source material was PBMCs. All receptors derive from a woman aged 18-29 years in good health and CMV-seropositive.

The chain employs TRBV10-3 and TRBJ1-6; D is possibly TRBD1 (6 bases). This CDR3 contains 13 residues. CDR1 is ENHRY, CDR2 SYGVKD, per germline. Trimming shortened V by 4 bases and J by 5 bases, and 6 bases separated the two germline ends. The CDR3 coding sequence is TGTGCCATCAGTGGGGACAATAATTCACCCCTCCACTTT. Translation gives CAISGDNNSPLHF.

Points on this clone: Compared with germline, one end of the junction differs, possibly owing to a read error. The CDR3 coding sequence is TGTGCCGGCAGCCGGGACTGGCTTTACAATGAGCAGTTCTTC. Protein: CAGSRDWLYNEQFF. The chain has TRBV2 and TRBJ2-1, with D possibly matching TRBD2 (6 bases). The CDR3 runs to 14 residues. Germline lookup yields CDR1 SNHLY and CDR2 FYNNEI.

The CDR3 DNA is TGCGCCAGCAGCTTGGCCGAATCTGCGGGGGCTGTTGAAGCTTTCTTT. Its translation is CASSLAESAGAVEAFF. The V call is TRBV5-1, the J call TRBJ1-1; D is perhaps TRBD1 (6 bases). CDR3 length equals 16 residues. Trimming took 0 bases from V and 7 from J, leaving 19 bases between them. Germline V lookup: CDR1 SGHRS, CDR2 YFSETQ.

V and J are TRBV9 and TRBJ2-7; no clear D gene. Germline CDR1 and CDR2: SGDLS and YYNGEE. V gave up 0 bases and J gave up 7 bases, with 8 bases separating them. CDR3 length equals 12 residues. CDR3 sequence: CASSVGGGEQYF. For the CDR3, the DNA is TGTGCCAGCAGCGTAGGAGGTGGGGAGCAGTACTTC.

V gene TRBV27 combines with J gene TRBJ1-1; TRBD1 aligns across 12 bases. The germline V gene encodes CDR1 MNHEY and CDR2 SMNVEV (reference sequence). The CDR3 sequence is 17 residues long. The trim removed 6 bases at V and 0 bases at J, leaving 8 bases unmatched. This chain's CDR3 is CASSRGWDRGLNTEAFF. For the CDR3, the DNA is TGTGCCAGCAGCCGTGGGTGGGACAGGGGGCTGAACACTGAAGCTTTCTTT.

J is TRBJ2-7 and V is TRBV5-8; the match to TRBD1 covers 9 bases. The CDR3 runs 14 residues. Germline V gives CDR1 SGHTS, CDR2 YDEGEE. Trimming took 4 bases from V and 6 from J; bases not matched to a gene: 8. This CDR3 is CASSLPTGGIEQYF. The CDR3 DNA reads as TGTGCCAGCAGCCTACCTACAGGGGGCATCGAGCAGTACTTC.

The chain employs TRBV7-2 and TRBJ2-6; 8 positions match TRBD1. Losses at the gene ends were 5 bases for V and 11 bases for J; bases not matched to a gene: 8. Per the germline V gene, CDR1 is SGHTA and CDR2 is FQGNSA. The CDR3 is made up of 14 amino acids. The chain's CDR3 is CASSPGQGRYVLTF. The CDR3 region has the DNA TGTGCCAGCAGCCCTGGACAGGGCCGGTACGTCCTGACTTTC.

This chain links TRBV4-3 with TRBJ1-2; 7 nucleotides match TRBD1. Germline values: CDR1 LGHNA, CDR2 YSLEER. Trimming took 4 bases from V and 7 from J; bases not matched to a gene: 15. This CDR3 contains 16 residues. In DNA, the CDR3 is TGCGCCAGCAGCCCCTCGCCGACTACAGGGGCGGGTGGCTACACCTTC. Its protein is CASSPSPTTGAGGYTF.

This chain links TRBV2 with TRBJ2-5, with D perhaps TRBD2 (6 bases). V gave up 7 bases and J gave up 5 bases, with 11 bases separating them. The germline V gene has CDR1 SNHLY and CDR2 FYNNEI. This CDR3 comprises 12 residues. CDR3 sequence (DNA): TGTGCCAGCATTGGGGGGTTGGAGACCCAGTACTTC. It is translated as CASIGGLETQYF.

The V and J genes are TRBV6-5 and TRBJ1-2; D is undetermined. The length of the CDR3 is 13 residues. Trimming shortened V by 2 bases and J by 8 bases, and 12 bases separated the two germline ends. Per germline, CDR1 MNHEY and CDR2 SVGAGI. As DNA, the CDR3 is TGTGCCAGCAGTTACCTGGGCCTTGGCGGCTACACCTTC. Translated, it gives CASSYLGLGGYTF.

This chain uses TRBV2 with TRBJ2-7; 8 nucleotides match TRBD2. Per the germline V gene, CDR1 is SNHLY and CDR2 is FYNNEI. With V trimmed by 1 base and J by 6 bases, 5 bases remained unmatched. This CDR3 is 14 amino acids long. The CDR3 nucleotides are TGTGCCAGCAGTGAAGGCGGGGGGTTAAGCGAGCAGTACTTC. Protein: CASSEGGGLSEQYF.

The chain uses TRBV2 and TRBJ1-4, with D perhaps matching TRBD1 (6 bases). Germline V gives CDR1 SNHLY, CDR2 FYNNEI. Trimming left V 2 bases short and J 8 bases short, with 15 bases between. CDR3 length: 15 residues. For the CDR3, the DNA is TGTGCCAGCAGTGAACTCGGGGGGCGAGAGGAAAAACTGTTTTTT. It translates to CASSELGGREEKLFF.

The chain links TRBV4-2 to TRBJ2-1; a possible D gene is TRBD1 (6 bases). In germline, CDR1 is LGHNA, CDR2 YNFKEQ. V shed 1 base and J shed 7 bases, with 17 bases lying between them. This CDR3 has 16 amino acids. The DNA of the CDR3 is TGTGCCAGCAGCCAAGGGGGGCAGGGAGAGGGGAATGAGCAGTTCTTC. It is translated as CASSQGGQGEGNEQFF.

The chain has TRBV9 and TRBJ2-5; D gene unclear. Germline V CDR1 and CDR2: SGDLS, YYNGEE. This CDR3 is built from 14 residues. Trimming removed 0 bases from V and 1 base from J, with 7 bases in between. The CDR3 coding sequence is TGTGCCAGCAGCGTAGGTGGTAGCCAAGAGACCCAGTACTTC. Encoded protein: CASSVGGSQETQYF.

This chain uses TRBV27 with TRBJ2-7; possibly TRBD2 for D (5 bases). V was cut by 5 bases and J by 0 bases, with 17 bases left in between. Germline-derived CDR1 and CDR2 are MNHEY and SMNVEV (reference sequence). The CDR3 totals 16 residues. The chain's CDR3 is CASSPPTGKSSYEQYF. CDR3 DNA sequence: TGTGCCAGCAGTCCCCCGACCGGGAAGAGCTCCTACGAGCAGTACTTC.

CDR3 DNA: TGTGCCAGCTCAAGAAATGCGGGGGGAAGGGATGAGCAGTTCTTC. It specifies CASSRNAGGRDEQFF. The rearrangement joins TRBV18 to TRBJ2-1; 8 bases are a match to TRBD2. The CDR3 is 15 residues long. CDR1 is KGHSH, CDR2 LQKENI, per germline. V was clipped by 5 bases and J by 8 bases; unmatched bases: 11.